This paragraph covers one TCR beta chain sequence. Its antigen is unknown. The same CDR3 also results from other DNA sequences found in this sample. TCRdb keeps only in-frame clones here, not all; method: immunoSEQ multiplex PCR. Of about 28,000 clones in the sample, about 83% were seen once. The sample originates from a study of neoadjuvant nivolumab and ipilimumab in lung cancer. Whole-study results and caveats: From pretherapy to surgery, tumor richness and clonality rose with dual therapy. Resected tumors had greater TCR richness and clonality than uninvolved lung. Resected-tumor TCR richness correlated positively with pretherapy blood richness.

Trimming took 5 bases from V and 7 from J, leaving 9 bases between them. CDR3 length equals 11 residues. Germline V gene lookup returns CDR1 SNHLY and CDR2 FYNNEI. The sequences come from tumor tissue, collected after neoadjuvant nivolumab, alone or with ipilimumab, at or shortly before surgery. The receptor was isolated from an adult with non-small cell lung cancer. The rearrangement joins TRBV2 to TRBJ2-7, with no clear D. The CDR3 bases are TGTGCCAGCAGTCCTCTACAGGAGCAGTACTTC. Its translation is CASSPLQEQYF. Full variable domain (remainder filled in from reference TRBV2 and TRBJ2-7): EPEVTQTPSHQVTQMGQEVILRCVPISNHLYFYWYRQILGQKVEFLVSFYNNEISEKSEIFDDQFSVERPDGSNFTLKIRSTKLEDSAMYFCASSPLQEQYFGPGTRLTVT.